The rows below give T cell receptor beta chains drawn from one sample of a study of sequential checkpoint blockade in melanoma. Some clones are missing from TCRdb's copy, which holds only in-frame ones; the method was immunoSEQ multiplex PCR. In the table there are about 4,000 clones, 23% of which are singletons. The sample in question was tumor tissue (inferred from file names), obtained from a patient given nivolumab and ipilimumab in sequence. These TCRs come from a human donor with melanoma. CDR3s include the opening cysteine and the closing phenylalanine or tryptophan. Expanded clones get a size class; other rows say once, few or many, or leave the size out.

V | size | CDR3
TRBV11-3 | medium-sized | CASSLGTLNTEAFF
TRBV9 | few | CASSANLQTGSNGYTF
TRBV18 | NA | CASSSPAYEQYF
TRBV11-3 | many | CASSLYRDRVDEKLFF
TRBV5-1 | NA | CASTPMDRGGTDTQYF
TRBV28 | NA | CASGAITGSNQPQHF
TRBV28 | NA | CASSSSTGHHLNEQFF
TRBV28 | NA | CASSSSRVLGTDTQYF
TRBV11-3 | many | CASSSGAGTGNTEAFF
TRBV6-8 | few | CAIGLRTSGYNEQFF
TRBV28 | NA | CASSTPGSGELFF
TRBV11-3 | many | CASSSRDSSYNSPLHF